The rows below give T cell receptor beta chains drawn from one sample of a study of blood T cell repertoires in COVID-19. This table comes from immunoSEQ multiplex PCR, and its TCRdb copy is limited to in-frame clones, with some not included. The table includes a few hundred thousand clones, 88% detected once. Input material: PBMCs or T cells enriched from blood (not recorded which). These receptors all stem from a woman aged 55-70 years who had recovered from COVID-19. The CDR3 runs from the conserved cysteine through the conserved F or W. A D gene is named only where the DNA matches it firmly. Clone size is given for some rows only: seen once, a few or many times, or a class if the clone is expanded.

size	V	D	J	DNA	CDR3
once	TRBV6-5	TRBD2	TRBJ2-3	TGTGCCAGCAGTTTACGGTTTAGCGGGGTCACAGATACGCAGTATTTT	CASSLRFSGVTDTQYF
NA	TRBV24-1	TRBD1	TRBJ2-3	TGTGCCACCAGTGAGGACAGGGGCAACACAGATACGCAGTATTTT	CATSEDRGNTDTQYF
NA	TRBV5-1	NA	TRBJ2-7	TGCGCCAGCACCCCCGCCCCGGGTCAGTCAAACGAGCAGTACTTC	CASTPAPGQSNEQYF
NA	TRBV30	TRBD1	TRBJ1-4	TGTGCCTGGACCCTACCGGGACAGGAGAGGGCAACTAATGAAAAACTGTTTTTT	CAWTLPGQERATNEKLFF
NA	TRBV4-2	TRBD2	TRBJ2-5	TGTGCCAGCAGCCAGAGAGGGAGGGCCGAGCAAGAGACCCAGTACTTC	CASSQRGRAEQETQYF
NA	TRBV30	NA	TRBJ1-5	TGTGCCTGGAGTACAGGGTTCAATCAGCCCCAGCATTTT	CAWSTGFNQPQHF
NA	TRBV6-5	TRBD1	TRBJ1-4	TGTGCCAGCAGGGAGACAGGGGGTGTGGAAAAACTGTTTTTT	CASRETGGVEKLFF
NA	TRBV19	NA	TRBJ1-5	TGTGCCAGTAGTCCGCCGCCGGGGGTCAATCAGCCCCAGCATTTT	CASSPPPGVNQPQHF
NA	TRBV18	NA	TRBJ2-2	TGTGCCAGCTCACCACAGCGGGCAGGGAGCACCGGGGAGCTGTTTTTT	CASSPQRAGSTGELFF
NA	TRBV4-1	NA	TRBJ2-1	TGCGCCAGCAGCCAGACAGACAAGCAGTTCTTC	CASSQTDKQFF
NA	TRBV6-5	NA	TRBJ2-7	TGTGCCAGCAGTTACTCGAGGGCTGGGGAGTGGTACGAGCAGTACTTC	CASSYSRAGEWYEQYF
NA	TRBV2	TRBD1	TRBJ1-2	TGTGCCAGCAGGCCCCCGGGACAGCCCCAGGGATATGGCTACACCTTC	CASRPPGQPQGYGYTF
NA	TRBV7-2	NA	TRBJ1-3	TGTGCCAGCAGCTTAGGAGGCTCGGGCACCATATATTTT	CASSLGGSGTIYF
NA	TRBV6-1	NA	TRBJ1-4	TGTGCCAGCAGTGACCAGGGCGGAAAACTGTTTTTT	CASSDQGGKLFF
NA	TRBV9	NA	TRBJ1-2	TGTGCCAGCAGCCGGGGGGGGGCTGATGGCTACACCTTC	CASSRGGADGYTF
once	TRBV15	TRBD1	TRBJ1-5	TGTGCCACCAGCAGAGCAGGGACAGGGGAGAATCAGCCCCAGCATTTT	CATSRAGTGENQPQHF
NA	TRBV2	NA	TRBJ1-1	TGTGCCAGCAGGATGGCCTTTCCAAACACTGAAGCTTTCTTT	CASRMAFPNTEAFF